The next 9 T cell receptor beta chains were all read from a single sample in a study of chemoradiotherapy in HPV16-positive cancers. Method: immunoSEQ multiplex PCR; TCRdb's copy keeps in-frame clones and lacks some. The profile shows more than 2,500 clones, approximately 80% of them singletons. This specimen was collected from a patient who underwent chemoradiotherapy. The receptors shown here come from a human donor with HPV-associated anogenital cancer.

The chain links TRBV14 to TRBJ1-2, with D possibly matching TRBD1 (5 bases). With 4 bases removed from V and 5 bases from J, the gap between germline ends came to 14 bases. The CDR3 length is 14 residues. Per the germline V gene, CDR1 is SGHDN and CDR2 is FVKESK. CDR3 DNA sequence: TGTGCCAGCAGCCGCGGGACCGTTTATTATGGCTACACCTTC. Translated, it gives CASSRGTVYYGYTF.

This clone was recorded only once. The chain is built from TRBV10-3 and TRBJ2-3; TRBD2 agrees at 7 bases. After removal of 4 bases from V and 4 bases from J, the junction contained 5 bases not matched to a gene. Germline lookup yields CDR1 ENHRY and CDR2 SYGVKD. The CDR3 loop spans 14 amino acids. The CDR3 bases are TGTGCCATCAGTGCCGGGAGGTCTGCAGATACGCAGTATTTT. This gives the protein CAISAGRSADTQYF.

The CDR3 is CASSPSENYGYTF. CDR3 DNA sequence: TGTGCCAGCAGTCCCTCTGAGAACTATGGCTACACCTTC. The chain employs TRBV28 and TRBJ1-2; D remains ambiguous. Germline CDR1 is MDHEN and CDR2 is SYDVKM. The ends were cut back, 5 bases at V and 2 bases at J, with 9 bases in the middle. The CDR3 loop spans 13 amino acids.

The sample holds a few counts of this clone. This sequence joins TRBV7-2 and TRBJ2-7, with TRBD2 matching over 7 bases. CDR3 length equals 15 residues. Trimming at V came to 2 bases and at J to 3 bases, leaving 7 bases not matched to a gene. CDR1 SGHTA and CDR2 FQGNSA come from the germline V gene. In DNA form, the CDR3 reads TGTGCCAGCAGCTTATCCGGCGGGAGTATCTACGAGCAGTACTTC. It translates to CASSLSGGSIYEQYF.

The chain employs TRBV4-1 and TRBJ1-3; D gene ambiguous. CDR1 is MGHRA and CDR2 is YSYEKL in the germline V gene. V was trimmed by 3 bases and J by 4 bases, leaving 7 bases between them. This CDR3 comprises 13 residues. The CDR3 DNA is TGCGCCAGCAGCCAGCTAACAGGAAACACCATATATTTT. This codes for CASSQLTGNTIYF.

The chain is built from TRBV6-6 and TRBJ1-2; D remains ambiguous. Trimming removed 8 bases at V and 4 bases at J, with 11 bases between. The V gene's germline CDR1 is MNHNY and CDR2 SVGAGI (reference sequence). CDR3 length equals 12 residues. The CDR3 DNA reads as TGTGCCAGCCTCAGCCCGAGCTATGGCTACACCTTC. This sequence encodes CASLSPSYGYTF.

By share, this clone ranks as hyperexpanded. The chain is built from TRBV21-1 and TRBJ1-1. TRBV21-1 is annotated as a pseudogene. The CDR3 contains 12 residues. The CDR3 protein is CASSPRGTEAFF. In DNA, the CDR3 is TGTGCCAGCAGCCCCCGGGGGACTGAAGCTTTCTTT.

V gene TRBV5-5 combines with J gene TRBJ1-1, with unresolved D. The germline V and J ends were trimmed by 3 bases and 9 bases, with 12 bases remaining between them. The CDR3 is 12 residues long. Germline CDR1 is SGHKS and CDR2 is YYEKEE (reference sequence). The CDR3 sequence: CASSSDRLQAFF. The DNA of the CDR3 is TGTGCCAGCAGCTCTGACCGCCTCCAAGCTTTCTTT.

The genes are TRBV28 and TRBJ2-7, with D perhaps matching TRBD2 (6 bases). CDR3 length: 15 amino acids. CDR1 is MDHEN, CDR2 SYDVKM, per germline. Trimming left V 4 bases short and J 4 bases short, with 17 bases between. CDR3: CASSWGVGEEYEQYF. The CDR3 region has the DNA TGTGCCAGCAGTTGGGGAGTAGGGGAGGAGTACGAGCAGTACTTC.